The rows below give T cell receptor beta chains drawn from one sample of a study of T cells in Graves' hyperthyroidism and ophthalmopathy. TCRdb used MiXCR to reprocess the multiplex PCR reads, holding one entry per CDR3 protein. The sample records 610,000 or so distinct CDR3 sequences, under 60% being singletons. The sample consisted of peripheral blood or thyroid tissue (not recorded which). These receptors came from a young woman with Graves' hyperthyroidism. The CDR3 runs from the conserved cysteine through the conserved F or W. D genes are given only for firm matches. The size field is filled for only some rows; it gives once, few, many or a size class.

clone size | J gene | V gene | D gene | CDR3 protein | CDR3 DNA
many | TRBJ1-2 | TRBV6-6 | TRBD1 | CASRSGGVDGYTF | TGTGCCAGCAGATCAGGGGGCGTGGATGGCTACACCTTC
many | TRBJ2-5 | TRBV6-1 | . | CASSELGVETQYF | TGTGCCAGCAGTGAACTGGGGGTAGAGACCCAGTACTTC
many | TRBJ1-5 | TRBV12-5 | . | CASGFAYITPQSNQPQHF | TGTGCTAGTGGTTTTGCCTACATTACACCGCAGAGCAATCAGCCCCAGCATTTT
few | TRBJ1-6 | TRBV3-1 | TRBD1 | CASSLDRGYNSPLHF | TGTGCCAGCAGCCTCGACAGGGGGTATAATTCACCCCTCCACTTT
many | TRBJ2-2 | TRBV9 | . | CASSDRDLQTGELFF | TGTGCCAGCAGCGATCGGGACTTACAAACCGGGGAGCTGTTTTTT
many | TRBJ1-2 | TRBV3-1 | . | CASSQLWDTSYGYTF | TGTGCCAGCAGCCAACTATGGGACACAAGCTATGGCTACACCTTC
few | TRBJ2-7 | TRBV18 | TRBD1 | CASSFRDSPYEQYF | TGTGCCAGCTCGTTCCGGGACAGCCCCTACGAGCAGTACTTC
many | TRBJ2-6 | TRBV19 | . | CASSTGRANVLTF | TGTGCCAGTAGCACAGGGCGGGCCAACGTCCTGACTTTC
. | TRBJ2-5 | TRBV7-6 | . | CASSSPPGRGSQETQYF | TGTGCCAGCAGCTCACCACCGGGACGAGGTTCACAAGAGACCCAGTACTTC
many | TRBJ2-2 | TRBV12-3/TRBV12-4 | TRBD1 | CASRRQGLGTGELFF | TGTGCCAGCAGAAGACAGGGGCTGGGCACCGGGGAGCTGTTTTTT
. | TRBJ2-7 | TRBV7-9 | TRBD1 | CASSFTGRQGRNEQYF | TGTGCCAGCAGCTTTACCGGTCGACAGGGGAGGAACGAGCAGTACTTC
few | TRBJ2-7 | TRBV4-3 | TRBD2 | CASSQTGLAAMRGGYEQYF | TGCGCCAGCAGCCAAACCGGACTAGCGGCCATGCGAGGGGGTTACGAGCAGTACTTC
. | TRBJ2-3 | TRBV12-3/TRBV12-4 | TRBD2 | CASSLGAGDSDTQYF | TGTGCCAGCAGTTTAGGGGCGGGAGATTCAGATACGCAGTATTTT
many | TRBJ1-1 | TRBV9 | TRBD1 | CASSANRGRAFF | TGTGCCAGCAGCGCGAACAGGGGGCGAGCTTTCTTT
few | TRBJ2-7 | TRBV9 | . | CASSVAHGPFYEQYF | TGTGCCAGCAGCGTAGCTCACGGGCCTTTCTACGAGCAGTACTTC
few | TRBJ2-7 | TRBV7-9 | TRBD1 | CASLRGDRGYEQYF | TGTGCCAGCCTTCGGGGGGACAGGGGCTACGAGCAGTACTTC
. | TRBJ2-2 | TRBV30 | . | CAWRRRANTGELFF | TGTGCCTGGAGGCGTAGGGCAAACACCGGGGAGCTGTTTTTT
. | TRBJ2-1 | TRBV10-3 | . | CAIRSGQADEQFF | TGTGCCATCAGGTCAGGACAAGCGGATGAGCAGTTCTTC
. | TRBJ2-6 | TRBV7-8 | TRBD2 | CASSWGGLAGGVLTF | TGTGCCAGCAGCTGGGGGGGACTAGCGGGGGGCGTCCTGACTTTC
once | TRBJ2-1 | TRBV9 | TRBD2 | CASSVSGRGNEQFF | TGTGCCAGCAGCGTAAGCGGGAGGGGGAATGAGCAGTTCTTC
. | TRBJ2-3 | TRBV12-3/TRBV12-4 | . | CASGFTDTQYF | TGTGCCAGCGGGTTCACAGATACGCAGTATTTT
many | TRBJ1-1 | TRBV7-9 | . | CASSFQGANTEAFF | TGTGCCAGCAGCTTTCAGGGTGCGAACACTGAAGCTTTCTTT
. | TRBJ2-7 | TRBV2 | . | CANTKPTSYEQYF | TGTGCCAACACTAAACCGACGAGCTACGAGCAGTACTTC
few | TRBJ2-5 | TRBV20-1 | . | CSARLAEGETQYF | TGCAGTGCTAGATTAGCGGAGGGGGAGACCCAGTACTTC
. | TRBJ2-3 | TRBV25-1 | TRBD1 | CASSTGTAADTQYF | TGTGCCAGCAGCACCGGGACAGCGGCAGATACGCAGTATTTT
many | TRBJ2-5 | TRBV12-3/TRBV12-4 | . | CASSFGGFGETQYF | TGTGCCAGCAGTTTTGGGGGTTTCGGGGAGACCCAGTACTTC
. | TRBJ2-1 | TRBV9 | . | CASSVGRGSRKGNEQFF | TGTGCCAGCAGCGTAGGGAGGGGGTCGAGGAAGGGGAATGAGCAGTTCTTC
. | TRBJ2-2 | TRBV14 | . | CASSPLGHSNTGELFF | TGTGCCAGCTCACCACTGGGCCATTCGAACACCGGGGAGCTGTTTTTT
. | TRBJ2-6 | TRBV5-6 | TRBD1 | CASSLNRGKGANVLTF | TGTGCCAGCAGCTTAAACAGGGGCAAAGGGGCCAACGTCCTGACTTTC
many | TRBJ1-4 | TRBV19 | . | CASSIDREQLTGYEKLFF | TGTGCCAGTAGTATAGATCGAGAACAGCTTACTGGCTATGAAAAACTGTTTTTT
. | TRBJ2-5 | TRBV7-6 | TRBD2 | CASSTPGLAAETQYF | TGTGCCAGCAGCACACCGGGACTAGCAGCTGAGACCCAGTACTTC
many | TRBJ1-1 | TRBV11-3 | . | CASRVDSMNTEAFF | TGTGCCAGCAGAGTTGACAGCATGAACACTGAAGCTTTCTTT
many | TRBJ1-5 | TRBV27 | . | CASSLSSKEFGQHF | TGTGCCAGCAGTTTATCGTCGAAAGAATTTGGCCAGCATTTT
. | TRBJ1-2 | TRBV20-1 | . | CSARDHTGHYGYTF | TGCAGTGCTAGAGACCACACCGGGCACTATGGCTACACCTTC
many | TRBJ2-7 | TRBV20-1 | . | CSARSGVGAGRYF | TGCAGTGCTAGGTCTGGAGTGGGGGCCGGGCGATACTTC
once | TRBJ1-5 | TRBV19 | . | CASSMGHYEQPQHF | TGTGCCAGTAGTATGGGACATTACGAGCAGCCCCAGCATTTT
few | TRBJ1-1 | TRBV7-9 | TRBD1 | CASSSVTGFRPEAFF | TGTGCCAGCAGCTCAGTGACAGGGTTTCGACCAGAAGCTTTCTTT
. | TRBJ2-5 | TRBV20-1 | . | CSARSGEVGQETQYF | TGCAGTGCTAGATCCGGGGAAGTGGGCCAAGAGACCCAGTACTTC
many | TRBJ1-1 | TRBV25-1 | TRBD1 | CASSETGTVNTEAFF | TGTGCCAGCAGTGAAACCGGGACAGTGAACACTGAAGCTTTCTTT
many | TRBJ1-4 | TRBV15 | . | CATSRNPRKTGTNEKLFF | TGTGCCACCAGCAGAAATCCTCGAAAGACAGGAACTAATGAAAAACTGTTTTTT
many | TRBJ2-7 | TRBV6-1 | . | CATSYEQYF | TGTGCCACCTCATACGAGCAGTACTTC
. | TRBJ2-7 | TRBV20-1 | TRBD2 | CSARPLPTSSLDGDEQYF | TGCAGTGCTAGACCACTACCGACTAGCAGTTTAGACGGGGACGAGCAGTACTTC
many | TRBJ2-7 | TRBV7-9 | TRBD1 | CASSSGTGKDEQYF | TGTGCCAGCAGCTCGGGGACAGGGAAGGACGAGCAGTACTTC
many | TRBJ1-5 | TRBV20-1 | . | CSASPGDQPQHF | TGCAGTGCTTCGCCCGGGGATCAGCCCCAGCATTTT
once | TRBJ1-2 | TRBV29-1 | . | CSVESRDCGYTF | TGCAGCGTTGAGTCTAGGGATTGTGGCTACACCTTC